Shown below are 26 T cell receptor beta chains from a single sample sequenced in a study of blood T cells in healthy people across ages. Alongside a J-beta primer mix, a sample-barcoded 5' primer served in a second PCR lasting about 7 to 12 cycles. MiXCR, applied by TCRdb to the 5' RACE reads, yields one record per CDR3 protein. Of some 1,500,000 distinct CDR3 sequences in the sample, 42% were seen once. Sequenced material: blood. These receptors originate from a woman between 18 and 29 years old in good health.

The genes are TRBV20-1 and TRBJ1-2, with 11 bases fitting TRBD1. The CDR3 has 14 amino acids. The V gene's germline CDR1 is DFQATT and CDR2 SNEGSKA (reference sequence). V lost 2 bases, J lost 7 bases, and 6 bases stayed unmatched. The CDR3 region is CSARRGQGAGGYTF. The CDR3, as DNA: TGCAGTGCTAGACGAGGACAGGGGGCCGGTGGCTACACCTTC.

The gene calls are TRBV20-1 and TRBJ2-1; 12 positions match TRBD2. The V gene end was trimmed by 6 bases and the J gene end by 5 bases; junction bases not matched to a gene: 11. Germline lookup yields CDR1 DFQATT and CDR2 SNEGSKA (reference sequence). CDR3 length: 16 amino acids. CDR3 nucleotides: TGCAGTGCCCTCGACCCTAGCGGGAGGGGGAACAATGAGCAGTTCTTC. Its translation is CSALDPSGRGNNEQFF.

The rearrangement uses TRBV7-9 and TRBJ2-7, with TRBD2 matching 7 bases. The CDR3 loop spans 14 amino acids. The ends lost 6 bases at V and 6 bases at J; junction bases unmatched: 11. Germline lookup yields CDR1 SEHNR and CDR2 FQNEAQ (reference sequence). This CDR3 is CASSFGGRLSEQYF. CDR3 sequence (DNA): TGTGCCAGCAGTTTCGGGGGGAGATTAAGCGAGCAGTACTTC.

The chain combines TRBV7-2 with TRBJ2-4; TRBD2 matches 13 bases. Germline loops: CDR1 SGHTA, CDR2 FQGNSA. Germline trimming cut 2 bases from V and 13 bases from J; bases unmatched to any gene: 8. CDR3 length: 15 amino acids. CDR3 residues: CASSLRTSGGYVQYF. For the CDR3, the DNA is TGTGCCAGCAGCTTACGGACTAGCGGGGGCTACGTGCAGTACTTC.

This chain links TRBV7-2 with TRBJ2-5, with D hard to call. The CDR3 is 12 residues long. With 7 bases removed from V and 9 bases from J, the gap between germline ends came to 15 bases. Germline CDR1 and CDR2: SGHTA and FQGNSA. The CDR3 protein is CASTVSGLPQYF. CDR3 nucleotide sequence: TGTGCCAGCACCGTTAGTGGGTTGCCCCAGTACTTC. Based on the CDR3 plus reference TRBV7-2 and TRBJ2-5, the full variable domain is GAGVSQSPSNKVTEKGKDVELRCDPISGHTALYWYRQSLGQGLEFLIYFQGNSAPDKSGLPSDRFSAERTGGSVSTLTIQRTQQEDSAVYLCASTVSGLPQYFGPGTRLLVL.

The table lists this clonotype with many counts. The chain recombines TRBV20-1 with TRBJ2-5, with 10 nucleotides matching TRBD2. Per the germline V gene, CDR1 is DFQATT and CDR2 is SNEGSKA (reference sequence). This CDR3 has 14 amino acids. V was clipped by 5 bases and J by 5 bases; unmatched bases: 8. The CDR3 sequence: CSASSGGAFETQYF. The CDR3, as DNA: TGCAGTGCTTCAAGCGGGGGGGCTTTCGAGACCCAGTACTTC.

V usage is TRBV20-1 and J usage is TRBJ2-5; D is possibly TRBD2 (6 bases). The CDR3 length is 16 residues. In germline, CDR1 is DFQATT, CDR2 SNEGSKA (reference sequence). The CDR3 DNA sequence: TGCAGCGCTGACGTGAGGGGTGGCGGGACGGTCAATGAGCAGTACTTC. Translation: CSADVRGGGTVNEQYF.

The chain recombines TRBV4-1 with TRBJ2-7, with D perhaps TRBD2 (6 bases). The CDR3 contains 17 residues. Trimming took 0 bases from V and 6 from J, leaving 21 bases between them. Germline V CDR1 and CDR2: MGHRA, YSYEKL. The CDR3 spells CASSQDLGQGLSGEQYF. For the CDR3, the DNA is TGCGCCAGCAGCCAAGATTTAGGCCAGGGACTTTCAGGCGAGCAGTACTTC.

This chain links TRBV2 with TRBJ1-4, with D maybe TRBD1 (5 bases). V was pared by 6 bases and J by 5 bases, with 16 bases between. Germline V gene data show CDR1 as SNHLY and CDR2 as FYNNEI. The CDR3 loop spans 15 amino acids. As DNA, the CDR3 is TGTGCCAGCAGGTATACTGGCTGGACAAATGAAAAACTGTTTTTT. Protein product: CASRYTGWTNEKLFF.

In regard to this clonotype: It may be a read error: a sequence one base away is much more abundant. The chain combines TRBV20-1 with TRBJ2-7; TRBD1 matches 9 bases. Per germline, CDR1 DFQATT and CDR2 SNEGSKA (reference sequence). Germline trimming cut 6 bases from V and 1 base from J; bases unmatched to any gene: 10. The CDR3 totals 15 residues. DNA for the CDR3: TGCAGTGCCAACCGGGACAGGGAGTTTTCCTACGAGCAGTACTTC. It codes for CSANRDREFSYEQYF.

The rearrangement links TRBV7-2 to TRBJ1-1; D might be TRBD1 (6 bases). The V end lost 1 base, the J end lost 3 bases, and 12 bases lay between the germline ends. CDR3 size: 15 residues. Per the germline V gene, CDR1 is SGHTA and CDR2 is FQGNSA. CDR3 bases: TGTGCCAGCAGCTTAGTGGGGGGGGGGCACACTGAAGCTTTCTTT. This sequence encodes CASSLVGGGHTEAFF.

In regard to this clonotype: The junction differs from germline at one of its ends, possibly a read error. CDR3 coding DNA: TGTGCCGGCAGTCAGTCTGCAGGGGATGCGAACGAGCAGTACTTC. It codes for CAGSQSAGDANEQYF. The gene calls are TRBV12-3 or TRBV12-4 and TRBJ2-7, with a possible D match to TRBD1 (6 bases). The CDR3 runs to 15 residues.

This clonotype was counted a few times. This sequence joins TRBV4-1 and TRBJ2-1; either TRBD1 or TRBD2 may fit D (6 bases each). The CDR3 is 16 residues long. Germline V gene data show CDR1 as MGHRA and CDR2 as YSYEKL. The V end was cut by 0 bases, the J end by 3 bases, with 12 bases between. CDR3 nucleotides: TGCGCCAGCAGCCAAGATTGGGGGGCCTTCTACAATGAGCAGTTCTTC. Encoded protein: CASSQDWGAFYNEQFF.

CDR3 region: CASTHTGTGNNEQFF. CDR3 in DNA: TGTGCCAGCACCCATACCGGGACAGGGAACAATGAGCAGTTCTTC. The rearrangement uses TRBV28 and TRBJ2-1, with TRBD1 matching over 9 bases. V dropped 7 bases and J dropped 5; count of bases not matched to a gene: 9. Germline values: CDR1 MDHEN, CDR2 SYDVKM. This CDR3 has 15 residues.

The V and J genes are TRBV4-3 and TRBJ2-1, with TRBD2 matching over 9 bases. The CDR3 runs to 16 residues. With V trimmed by 0 bases and J by 4 bases, 4 bases remained unmatched. Germline V lookup: CDR1 LGHNA, CDR2 YSLEER. The CDR3 nucleotides read TGCGCCAGCAGCCAAGATTTAACTAGCGGGTACAATGAGCAGTTCTTC. This translates into CASSQDLTSGYNEQFF.

This clonotype was counted between two and nine times. The chain links TRBV29-1 to TRBJ2-1, with a possible D match to TRBD1 (6 bases). The DNA end is more similar to TRBJ2-7, so the J call may be wrong. The CDR3 is made up of 15 amino acids. Germline assignment: CDR1 SQVTM and CDR2 ANQGSEA. The CDR3 bases are TGCAGCGTTGCGGGACACCTATTCTCCTACAATGAGCAGTACTTC. This translates into CSVAGHLFSYNEQYF.

This chain connects TRBV6-1 to TRBJ2-7; 10 nucleotides agree with TRBD2. The trim removed 6 bases at V and 1 base at J, leaving 3 bases unmatched. Germline V gene lookup returns CDR1 MNHNS and CDR2 SASEGT. The CDR3 loop spans 14 amino acids. The CDR3: CASRKLAGSYEQYF. The CDR3 region has the DNA TGTGCCAGCAGGAAACTAGCGGGGTCCTACGAGCAGTACTTC.

The J gene is TRBJ2-5, the V gene TRBV27, with 11 bases aligning to TRBD2. With 5 bases clipped from V and 11 bases from J, the junction kept 13 bases outside the gene matches. This CDR3 spans 15 amino acids. Germline CDR1 is MNHEY and CDR2 is SMNVEV (reference sequence). This CDR3 is CASSPGTSGHNEQYF. The DNA of the CDR3 is TGTGCCAGCAGTCCTGGGACTAGCGGTCACAATGAGCAGTACTTC.

This clonotype has just a few counts. This CDR3 is CASSQTVSSYEQYF. The CDR3 region has the DNA TGTGCCAGCAGCCAGACTGTGAGCTCCTACGAGCAGTACTTC. V and J are TRBV7-9 and TRBJ2-7; D not resolved. The germline CDR1 and CDR2 sequences are SEHNR and FQNEAQ (reference sequence). V was clipped by 5 bases and J by 0 bases, with 11 bases between them. The CDR3 contains 14 residues. The full variable domain, its missing parts supplied by reference TRBV7-9 and TRBJ2-7, is DTGVSQNPRHKITKRGQNVTFRCDPISEHNRLYWYRQTLGQGPEFLTYFQNEAQLEKSRLLSDRFSAERPKGSFSTLEIQRTEQGDSAMYLCASSQTVSSYEQYFGPGTRLTVT.

The rearrangement uses TRBV5-1 and TRBJ2-3, with 8 bases aligning to TRBD2. This CDR3 comprises 15 residues. From germline, CDR1 is SGHRS and CDR2 YFSETQ. Losses at the gene ends were 6 bases for V and 3 bases for J; bases not matched to a gene: 9. CDR3 nucleotide sequence: TGCGCCAGCAAAACCTTAGCGGGATTGACAGATACGCAGTATTTT. Protein: CASKTLAGLTDTQYF.

The V gene is TRBV4-3, the J gene TRBJ2-1; 12 positions match TRBD2. The germline V gene has CDR1 LGHNA and CDR2 YSLEER. CDR3 length: 17 residues. V was clipped by 1 base and J by 2 bases; unmatched bases: 3. The CDR3 reads CASSQGLAGDPYNEQFF. Here the CDR3 DNA reads TGCGCCAGCAGCCAAGGACTAGCGGGGGACCCCTACAATGAGCAGTTCTTC.

This clonotype has only a few counts. The chain joins TRBV11-2 to TRBJ2-7; the D is unclear. V lost 6 bases and J lost 1, with 10 bases in between. The germline CDR1 and CDR2 sequences are SGHAT and FQNNGV. This CDR3 contains 13 residues. The CDR3 is CASSSLRSYEQYF. CDR3 nucleotides: TGTGCCAGCAGTTCTCTGAGATCCTACGAGCAGTACTTC.

The gene calls are TRBV5-1 and TRBJ2-7, with a tentative D call TRBD1 (5 bases). The assigned J gene may be wrong: the sequence end matches TRBJ2-4 better. The CDR3 has 13 amino acids. The germline V gene has CDR1 SGHRS and CDR2 YFSETQ. CDR3 sequence: CASSQGSQNIQYF. The CDR3 DNA is TGCGCCAGCAGCCAGGGTTCCCAAAACATTCAGTACTTC.

The genes are TRBV20-1 and TRBJ2-7, with 10 positions matching TRBD2. V trimming: 2 bases; J trimming: 3 bases; junction bases outside the gene matches: 4. This CDR3 region has 14 residues. Germline V gene lookup returns CDR1 DFQATT and CDR2 SNEGSKA (reference sequence). The CDR3 loop is CSARLAGARYEQYF. CDR3 bases: TGCAGTGCTAGACTAGCGGGAGCCCGCTACGAGCAGTACTTC.

The gene calls are TRBV6-5 and TRBJ2-1; the D is unclear. The ends were cut back, 3 bases at V and 5 bases at J, with 14 bases in the middle. CDR3 length: 15 residues. The V gene's germline CDR1 is MNHEY and CDR2 SVGAGI. CDR3 protein: CASSYTFHVNNEQFF. The CDR3 nucleotides are TGTGCCAGCAGTTATACCTTCCATGTCAACAATGAGCAGTTCTTC.

This chain uses TRBV6-5 with TRBJ1-6; D is uncertain. V dropped 0 bases and J dropped 0 bases, with 9 bases sitting between them. Germline V gene sequence: CDR1 MNHEY, CDR2 SVGAGI. CDR3 length equals 17 residues. The CDR3 DNA sequence: TGTGCCAGCAGTTACTCTATTCGCAGCTCCTATAATTCACCCCTCCACTTT. Encoded protein: CASSYSIRSSYNSPLHF.